This TCR beta chain originates from a study of blood T cell repertoires in COVID-19 (dated by TCRdb to about 2020). For the study in its entirety: Collaborator samples came from the United States, Italy and Spain and covered acute and convalescent phases of COVID-19. The repertoires were released in a freely available public database meant as a resource for research on the immune response to SARS-CoV-2. The samples were drawn from two sources: the first 160 participants of the ongoing ImmuneRACE study, and 1,254 subjects contributed by 6 global collaborators. Where HLA class I and class II types were available, the types were taken from metadata supplied by the sample provider, not from assay-based typing. The prospective study material was composed of cDNA or gDNA derived from T cells, B-cell-depleted T cells, or PBMCs. Subjects who had been exposed to COVID-19, were actively infected with it, or had recovered from it provided the deeply sampled blood TCRbeta repertoires that made up the dataset. Sample metadata almost always included a de-identified subject ID, COVID-19 status, age in years and sex.

Participants in the prospective study were enrolled through a virtual design, were aged 18 to 89 years, and lived in approximately 24 United States geographic areas. In the prospective study, participants were assigned to cohorts based on the clinical history participants reported in a screening survey and a study questionnaire. ImmuneRACE Cohort 3 recovered participants were defined by two consecutive negative NP/OP PCR tests, healthcare professional clearance, or symptom resolution. Mobile phlebotomists in the prospective study collected whole blood, serum and a nasopharyngeal or oropharyngeal swab from every participant. Over a roughly two-month period, participants in the prospective study had the option of providing additional blood draws and questionnaires. Blood samples from the prospective study were shipped frozen or at room temperature prior to DNA extraction. TCRbeta CDR3 regions were amplified from genomic DNA by means of the immunoSEQ Assay, a bias-controlled multiplex PCR. Concerning the study's data processing: Nucleated cell counts per sample were estimated from amplification of reference gene primers within the assay. To quantify the absolute abundance of each unique TCRbeta CDR3 rearrangement, sequence reads were collapsed and filtered. For each sample, productive Simpson clonality was calculated as the square root of Simpson's diversity index over productive rearrangements. The table comes from immuneACCESS by way of TCRdb, which keeps in-frame sequences with V and J called. Part of the clones is missing from these tables; in studies checked, under half for an unresolved V gene and the rest for unknown reasons. The V and J calls and clone size are taken from that table; D and trimming were inferred from the DNA. The sample data list some 350,000 clones, and over 75% of these were observed just once. The ten largest clonotypes hold approximately 3% of the sample.

Broader findings and caveats from the paper: Clinical and demographic metadata were provided uncurated, with the amount varying by source and participant.

The V and J ends are trimmed by 0 bases and 5 bases, leaving 11 bases between them. Including the terminal cysteine and phenylalanine, the CDR3 comprises 14 residues. Of the read, only the CDR3 DNA is kept; its 42 bases are in frame from base 1. CDR1 and CDR2 are read off the germline V gene as SGDLS and YYNGEE. Regarding this clone: Its binding antigen is unknown. No base quality information exists; no much larger clone differs at one position.

Sequenced input: PBMCs or T cells enriched from blood (not recorded which). The TCR comes from a woman aged 30 to 39 who had recovered from COVID-19. The rearranged segments are TRBV9 and TRBJ1-1, with no confidently assigned D gene. The DNA sequence is given as TGTGCCAGCAGCGTAGGCGGTCCGAGAACTGAAGCTTTCTTT. The translation is CASSVGGPRTEAFF.